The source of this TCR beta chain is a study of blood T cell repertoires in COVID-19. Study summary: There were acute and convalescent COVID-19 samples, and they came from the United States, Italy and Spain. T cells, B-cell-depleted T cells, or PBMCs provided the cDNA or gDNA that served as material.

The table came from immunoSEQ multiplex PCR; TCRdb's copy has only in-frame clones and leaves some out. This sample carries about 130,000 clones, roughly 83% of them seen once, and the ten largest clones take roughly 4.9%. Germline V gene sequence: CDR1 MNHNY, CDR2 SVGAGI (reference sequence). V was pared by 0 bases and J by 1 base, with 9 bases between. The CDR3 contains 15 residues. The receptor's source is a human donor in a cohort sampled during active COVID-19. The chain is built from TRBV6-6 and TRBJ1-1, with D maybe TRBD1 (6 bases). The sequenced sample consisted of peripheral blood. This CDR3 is CASSYSQGQNTEAFF. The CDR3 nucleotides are TGTGCCAGCAGTTACTCGCAGGGGCAGAACACTGAAGCTTTCTTT.